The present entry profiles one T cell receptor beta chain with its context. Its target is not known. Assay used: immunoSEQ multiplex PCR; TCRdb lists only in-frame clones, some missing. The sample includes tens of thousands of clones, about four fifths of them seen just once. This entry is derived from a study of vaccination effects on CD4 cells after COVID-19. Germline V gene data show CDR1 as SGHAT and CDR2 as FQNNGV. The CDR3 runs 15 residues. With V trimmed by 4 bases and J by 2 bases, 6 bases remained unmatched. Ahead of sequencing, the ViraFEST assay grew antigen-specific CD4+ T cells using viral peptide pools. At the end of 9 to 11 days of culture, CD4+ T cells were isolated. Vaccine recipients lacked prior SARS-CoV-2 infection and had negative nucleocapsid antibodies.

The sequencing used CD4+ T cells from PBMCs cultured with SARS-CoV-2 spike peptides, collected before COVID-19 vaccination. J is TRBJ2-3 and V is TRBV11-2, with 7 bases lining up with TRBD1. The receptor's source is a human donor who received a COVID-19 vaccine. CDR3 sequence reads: CASSYNRGTTDTQYF. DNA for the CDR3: TGTGCCAGCAGCTACAACAGGGGAACCACAGATACGCAGTATTTT.